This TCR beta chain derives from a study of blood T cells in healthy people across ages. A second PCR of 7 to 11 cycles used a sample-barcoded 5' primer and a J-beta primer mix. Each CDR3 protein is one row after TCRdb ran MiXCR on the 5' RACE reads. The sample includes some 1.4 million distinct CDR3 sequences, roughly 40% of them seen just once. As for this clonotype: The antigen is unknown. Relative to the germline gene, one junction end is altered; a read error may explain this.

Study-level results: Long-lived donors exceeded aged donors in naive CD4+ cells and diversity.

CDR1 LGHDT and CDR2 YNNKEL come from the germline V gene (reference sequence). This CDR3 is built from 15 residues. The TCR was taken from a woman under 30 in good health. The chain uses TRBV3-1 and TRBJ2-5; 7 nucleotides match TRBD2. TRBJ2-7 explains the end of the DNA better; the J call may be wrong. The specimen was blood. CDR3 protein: CDSSQDPSGNYEQYF. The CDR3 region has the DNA TGTGACAGCAGCCAAGACCCTAGCGGAAACTACGAGCAGTACTTC.